This passage covers 25 T cell receptor beta chains from one sample sequenced in a study of T cells in Graves' hyperthyroidism and ophthalmopathy. TCR beta CDR3 regions were amplified from RNA transcripts. During a first-round RT-PCR of the TCR CDR3, the HTBI primer set was used. TCRdb processed the multiplex PCR reads anew with MiXCR; each CDR3 protein has one entry. The data contain some 500,000 distinct CDR3 sequences, 13% to 15% of them seen just once; the ten biggest clones take up under 20%. The specimen sequenced was blood. These receptors originate from a woman between 18 and 29 years old with Graves' hyperthyroidism.

This clonotype has at least ten counts. The V gene is TRBV27, the J gene TRBJ2-7; unclear D gene. Germline loops: CDR1 MNHEY, CDR2 SMNVEV (reference sequence). The CDR3 totals 13 residues. Trimming shortened V by 5 bases and J by 0 bases, and 8 bases separated the two germline ends. The CDR3 is CASSPWGSYEQYF. CDR3 in DNA: TGTGCCAGCAGTCCGTGGGGCTCCTACGAGCAGTACTTC.

This clonotype was counted many times. This chain uses TRBV28 with TRBJ2-3, with no clear D. This CDR3 spans 12 amino acids. Germline loops: CDR1 MDHEN, CDR2 SYDVKM. The V end lost 8 bases, the J end lost 2 bases, and 8 bases lay between the germline ends. The chain's CDR3 is CASGSYTDTQYF. The CDR3, as DNA: TGTGCCAGCGGGTCCTACACAGATACGCAGTATTTT.

This clonotype was seen many times. V gene TRBV19 combines with J gene TRBJ1-2; TRBD1 aligns across 8 bases. The germline CDR1 and CDR2 sequences are LNHDA and SQIVND (reference sequence). CDR3 length: 13 amino acids. V lost 5 bases and J lost 8; bases outside the gene matches: 7. CDR3 DNA sequence: TGTGCCAGTAGTCTAGGGACAGGCCGGGGCTACACCTTC. Translation: CASSLGTGRGYTF.

In this sample, this clonotype turned up many times. The rearrangement links TRBV6-2 or TRBV6-3 to TRBJ2-5; D might be TRBD1 or TRBD2, each matching 6 bases. V lost 4 bases, J lost 7 bases, and 16 bases lay in between. This CDR3 is built from 14 residues. Per germline, CDR1 MNHEY and CDR2 SVGEGT. The CDR3 region is CASSSLGGGGTQYF. DNA of the CDR3: TGTGCCAGCAGTTCACTCGGGGGCGGCGGGACCCAGTACTTC.

The chain uses TRBV6-5 and TRBJ2-5, with D unresolved. The CDR3 totals 13 residues. Per germline, CDR1 MNHEY and CDR2 SVGAGI. V was shortened by 8 bases and J by 5 bases, with 15 bases between the two germline ends. CDR3 sequence reads: CASVLGTRETQYF. In DNA, the CDR3 is TGTGCCAGCGTTTTAGGCACCCGGGAGACCCAGTACTTC.

This clonotype was observed many times. The CDR3 sequence is CASSPSPSYEQYF. Here the CDR3 DNA reads TGTGCCAGCAGCCCAAGCCCCTCCTACGAGCAGTACTTC. The chain uses TRBV3-1 and TRBJ2-7; D gene ambiguous. The CDR3 has 13 residues. V lost 4 bases, J lost 0 bases, and 7 bases lay in between. Per the germline V gene, CDR1 is LGHDT and CDR2 is YNNKEL (reference sequence).

In its sample, this clonotype was seen many times. V gene TRBV3-1 combines with J gene TRBJ1-2; D is undetermined. This CDR3 is built from 15 residues. Germline V gene lookup returns CDR1 LGHDT and CDR2 YNNKEL (reference sequence). V was shortened by 1 base and J by 6 bases, with 15 bases between the two germline ends. This chain's CDR3 is CASSQGWRPADGYTF. The CDR3 region has the DNA TGTGCCAGCAGCCAAGGGTGGCGGCCGGCGGATGGCTACACCTTC.

This chain connects TRBV15 to TRBJ2-5; no definite D call. Trimming left V 1 base short and J 2 bases short, with 14 bases between. This CDR3 is 16 amino acids long. CDR1 is LNHNV and CDR2 is YYDKDF in the germline V gene (reference sequence). In nucleotides, the CDR3 is TGTGCCACCAGCAGAGTCAGAAAGCCGGCACAAGAGACCCAGTACTTC. Translated: CATSRVRKPAQETQYF.

As concerns this clonotype: Being one base from a much bigger clone, this may be a read error. The chain carries TRBV12-3 or TRBV12-4 and TRBJ2-1, with D perhaps being TRBD1 or TRBD2 (5 bases each). V was trimmed by 5 bases and J by 6 bases, leaving 17 bases between them. This CDR3 is built from 15 residues. The CDR3 protein is CASSPGLGEINEQFF. As DNA, the CDR3 is TGTGCCAGCAGTCCAGGGCTTGGGGAGATCAATGAGCAGTTCTTC.

The genes are TRBV18 and TRBJ2-7; D is possibly TRBD1 or TRBD2 (5 bases each). Germline CDR1 reads KGHSH; CDR2 reads LQKENI. Trimming stripped 3 bases from V and 0 bases from J, with 15 bases between. The CDR3 totals 16 residues. The CDR3, as DNA: TGTGCCAGCTCACCCCTTCCAGGGACCAGCTCCTACGAGCAGTACTTC. Protein product: CASSPLPGTSSYEQYF.

The sample holds many counts of this clonotype. The V call is TRBV5-6, the J call TRBJ2-1; unclear D gene. This CDR3 has 13 amino acids. From germline, CDR1 is SGHDT and CDR2 YYEEEE. V was clipped by 2 bases and J by 2 bases, with 5 bases between them. The CDR3 spells CASSFWTYNEQFF. CDR3 nucleotides: TGTGCCAGCAGCTTTTGGACCTACAATGAGCAGTTCTTC.

The chain has TRBV27 and TRBJ2-4; 12 bases align to TRBD2. This CDR3 region has 14 residues. Germline-derived CDR1 and CDR2 are MNHEY and SMNVEV (reference sequence). The V gene end was trimmed by 6 bases and the J gene end by 6 bases; junction bases not matched to a gene: 3. CDR3 region: CASSTTSGRNIQYF. In nucleotides, the CDR3 is TGTGCCAGCAGCACGACTAGCGGGAGAAACATTCAGTACTTC.

This clonotype was detected ten times or more. The chain joins TRBV7-9 to TRBJ1-1; D unresolved. There are 15 residues in the CDR3. CDR1 and CDR2 (germline): SEHNR, FQNEAQ (reference sequence). Trimming removed 2 bases from V and 8 bases from J, with 18 bases in between. DNA for the CDR3: TGTGCCAGCAGCTTAAGGTTGACTCAATCTACCGAAGCTTTCTTT. Protein product: CASSLRLTQSTEAFF.

This clonotype was observed at least ten times. V is TRBV12-3 or TRBV12-4 and J is TRBJ2-3, with D possibly matching TRBD1 (5 bases). With 5 bases removed from V and 5 bases from J, the gap between germline ends came to 23 bases. This CDR3 has 17 amino acids. Written as DNA, the CDR3 is TGTGCCAGCAGTCCCAATGGTGGGGCTCTAGGCCGAGATACGCAGTATTTT. As protein: CASSPNGGALGRDTQYF.

This clonotype was recorded at least ten times. This rearrangement joins TRBV7-9 to TRBJ1-4, with D possibly TRBD1 on 5 matching bases. Per germline, CDR1 SEHNR and CDR2 FQNEAQ (reference sequence). V was trimmed by 1 base and J by 5 bases, leaving 8 bases between them. CDR3 length equals 14 residues. The CDR3 DNA reads as TGTGCCAGCAGCTTAGTTCAGGGAAATGAAAAACTGTTTTTT. This encodes CASSLVQGNEKLFF.

V is TRBV7-8 and J is TRBJ2-1; 12 nucleotides align to TRBD2. The V and J ends lost 5 bases and 6 bases, in that order; junction bases with no gene match: 8. The CDR3 consists of 16 residues. The germline CDR1 and CDR2 sequences are SGHVS and FQNEAQ. CDR3 protein: CASSHRLAGAPNEQFF. CDR3 sequence (DNA): TGTGCCAGCAGCCACAGACTAGCGGGAGCCCCCAATGAGCAGTTCTTC. The variable domain in full, with the rest retrieved from reference TRBV7-8 and TRBJ2-1, is GAGVSQSPRYKVAKRGQDVALRCDPISGHVSLFWYQQALGQGPEFLTYFQNEAQLDKSGLPSDRFFAERPEGSVSTLKIQRTQQEDSAVYLCASSHRLAGAPNEQFFGPGTRLTVL.

This clonotype was recorded many times. The chain combines TRBV24-1 with TRBJ1-2; D is ambiguous. V lost 3 bases and J 7 bases, leaving 5 bases between the germline ends. The CDR3 is 11 amino acids. CDR1 and CDR2 (germline): KGHDR, SFDVKD. The CDR3 nucleotides read TGTGCCACCAGTGATGATTTTGGCTACACCTTC. It specifies CATSDDFGYTF.

Ten or more counts support this clonotype. V gene TRBV20-1 combines with J gene TRBJ2-3; no reliable D call. With 3 bases removed from V and 2 bases from J, the gap between germline ends came to 12 bases. Germline values: CDR1 DFQATT, CDR2 SNEGSKA (reference sequence). The CDR3 contains 14 residues. This CDR3 reads CSASSRFFTDTQYF. The CDR3 coding sequence is TGCAGTGCTAGTTCGAGATTCTTCACAGATACGCAGTATTTT.

This clonotype was picked up many times. The V gene is TRBV27, the J gene TRBJ1-4; no clear D. V lost 5 bases, J lost 5 bases, and 15 bases lay in between. Germline values: CDR1 MNHEY, CDR2 SMNVEV (reference sequence). The CDR3 runs to 15 residues. For the CDR3, the DNA is TGTGCCAGCAGTCAATCGACCGGAGTAAATGAAAAACTGTTTTTT. This encodes CASSQSTGVNEKLFF.

Many counts were recorded for this clonotype. The chain couples TRBV3-1 to TRBJ2-7; 16 positions agree with TRBD2. The trim removed 6 bases at V and 6 bases at J, leaving 5 bases unmatched. Germline assignment: CDR1 LGHDT and CDR2 YNNKEL (reference sequence). This CDR3 has 15 residues. CDR3 nucleotides: TGTGCCAGCAGACCGGGACTAGCGGGAGGGCTCGAGCAGTACTTC. It is translated as CASRPGLAGGLEQYF.

This clonotype turned up a few times. Germline and junction disagree at one end, which may indicate a read error. This chain connects TRBV11-1 to TRBJ2-3; TRBD2 matches at 9 bases. The CDR3 is 18 residues long. Germline V gene sequence: CDR1 SGHAT, CDR2 FQDESV (reference sequence). The DNA of the CDR3 is TGTGCCAGCAGCTTGGAAGCGGGAGGTTATACTAGCACGGATACGCAGTATTTT. Translation gives CASSLEAGGYTSTDTQYF.

This clonotype was recorded a few times. The chain links TRBV19 to TRBJ2-1; TRBD2 matches 10 bases. Germline V CDR1 and CDR2: LNHDA, SQIVND (reference sequence). The trim removed 3 bases at V and 10 bases at J, leaving 9 bases unmatched. CDR3 length: 15 amino acids. DNA of the CDR3: TGTGCCAGTAGTATTATTCTAGCGGGAGTAAGGGAGCAGTTCTTC. Translating it yields CASSIILAGVREQFF. Using reference TRBV19 and TRBJ2-1 for the parts outside the CDR3, the full variable domain is DGGITQSPKYLFRKEGQNVTLSCEQNLNHDAMYWYRQDPGQGLRLIYYSQIVNDFQKGDIAEGYSVSREKKESFPLTVTSAQKNPTAFYLCASSIILAGVREQFFGPGTRLTVL.

This clonotype was seen many times. V usage is TRBV30 and J usage is TRBJ2-6; D not resolved. The CDR3 spans 15 residues. Trimming cost V 0 bases and J 1 base, with 7 bases left between them. Germline V gene sequence: CDR1 GTSNPN, CDR2 SVGIG (reference sequence). CDR3 bases: TGTGCCTGGAGTGTACGGGCGTCTGGGGCCAACGTCCTGACTTTC. It translates to CAWSVRASGANVLTF.

This clonotype was observed many times. The chain has TRBV12-3 or TRBV12-4 and TRBJ1-6, with no clear D. The CDR3 contains 14 residues. V was cut by 1 base and J by 4 bases, with 5 bases left in between. CDR3 residues: CASSLGGYNSPLHF. The CDR3 DNA is TGTGCCAGCAGTTTAGGGGGATATAATTCACCCCTCCACTTT.

This clonotype was recorded at least ten times. V gene TRBV12-3 or TRBV12-4 combines with J gene TRBJ2-1; TRBD2 matches at 8 bases. CDR3 length: 15 amino acids. The V and J ends lost 6 bases and 4 bases, in that order; junction bases with no gene match: 8. CDR3 bases: TGTGCCAGCAGAAAAACGGGAGGGCGATACAATGAGCAGTTCTTC. Protein product: CASRKTGGRYNEQFF.